Following are 24 T cell receptor beta chains from one sample sequenced in a study of tissue T cells after allogeneic stem cell transplantation. Libraries were prepared by immunoSEQ multiplex PCR; TCRdb keeps only in-frame clonotypes and omits some of them. Seen here are some 22,000 clones, 72% observed once, and the top ten hold 0.65% to 0.75%. Sequencing was performed on spleen. Source of these receptors: a female BALB/c mouse in good health. MHC haplotype of the strain: H2-d.

This clone was recorded once. The listed genes are named as in mouse. With the read ending 1 residue before the CDR3 end, the germline J gene is used to fill in that end. This chain connects TRBV13-1 to TRBJ2-5; weak D call: TRBD2 (5 bases). Trimming cost V 2 bases and J 0 bases, with 10 bases left between them. The CDR3 consists of 15 residues. Germline V gene sequence: CDR1 NSHNY, CDR2 SYGAGN. The part of the CDR3 DNA that was read is TGTGCCAGCAGTGAAACTGGAAATAACCAAGACACCCAGTAC. It encodes CASSETGNNQDTQY. The complete CDR3 protein is CASSETGNNQDTQYF.

In regard to this clone: Any gene name here is a mouse gene name. The read ends 1 residue early relative to the CDR3; the germline J gene fills the gap. The chain couples TRBV20 to TRBJ2-7, with 9 positions matching TRBD2. The CDR3 contains 14 residues. Germline trimming cut 2 bases from V and 1 base from J; bases unmatched to any gene: 3. The V gene's germline CDR1 is GFQATS and CDR2 STVNSAI. The chain's CDR3 is CGARPGLGSYEQYF. CDR3 DNA (partial): TGTGGTGCTAGGCCGGGACTGGGATCCTATGAACAGTAC.

With regard to this clone: Any gene name here is a mouse gene name. The read gets to within 1 residue of the CDR3 end, and the germline J gene fills in the rest. The V gene is TRBV31, the J gene TRBJ2-2, with TRBD2 matching 10 bases. Germline V CDR1 and CDR2: GKSSPN, SITVG. The trim removed 4 bases at V and 1 base at J, leaving 3 bases unmatched. The CDR3 sequence is 15 residues long. The CDR3 bases that were read are TGTGCCTGGAAGACTGGGGGGCTAAACACCGGGCAGCTCTAC. This translates into CAWKTGGLNTGQLY. The whole CDR3 protein is CAWKTGGLNTGQLYF.

The sample holds a few counts of this clone. Gene names are the mouse ones. The CDR3 end is not reached by the read, which stops 1 residue before it; the germline J gene fills it in. The chain carries TRBV1 and TRBJ2-7, with D uncertain. The germline V and J ends were trimmed by 3 bases and 4 bases, with 7 bases remaining between them. This CDR3 contains 12 residues. CDR1 is NSQYPW and CDR2 is LRSPGD in the germline V gene (reference sequence). The sequenced CDR3 bases are TGCACCTGCAGTGCTGACAAATATGAACAGTAC. It codes for CTCSADKYEQY. The CDR3 in full is CTCSADKYEQYF.

Note on this clone: Mouse names are used for the genes. The read terminates 1 residue before the CDR3 end, so the remaining end is supplied by the germline J gene. The chain carries TRBV5 and TRBJ2-5; the match to TRBD2 covers 13 bases. J lost 5 bases, V lost 5 bases, and 4 bases had no gene match. Looked up from germline, CDR1 is LGHNA and CDR2 is YNLKQL (reference sequence). The CDR3 is 15 amino acids. The CDR3 DNA, read in part, is TGTGCCAGCAGCAGGACTGGGGGGGCATCAGACACCCAGTAC. Its protein is CASSRTGGASDTQY. The complete CDR3 reads CASSRTGGASDTQYF.

Notes on this clone: Any gene name here is a mouse gene name. Sequencing ends 1 residue short of the CDR3 end; the germline J gene provides the rest. The genes are TRBV5 and TRBJ2-1, with 8 positions matching TRBD2. V lost 0 bases and J lost 0; bases outside the gene matches: 1. CDR1 and CDR2 from the germline V gene are LGHNA and YNLKQL (reference sequence). The CDR3 totals 16 residues. CDR3 DNA, as far as it was read: TGTGCCAGCAGCCAAGAGGGGGGGCGTAACTATGCTGAGCAGTTC. This translates into CASSQEGGRNYAEQF. The complete CDR3 reads CASSQEGGRNYAEQFF.

This clone occurred a few times. Here the gene names and germline are mouse. Read data end 1 residue before the CDR3 end; the end is taken from the germline J gene. The rearrangement uses TRBV1 and TRBJ2-7, with 10 bases that match TRBD2. The CDR3 extends over 17 amino acids. With 0 bases clipped from V and 4 bases from J, the junction kept 9 bases outside the gene matches. Germline V CDR1 and CDR2: NSQYPW, LRSPGD (reference sequence). The part of the CDR3 DNA that was read is TGCACCTGCAGTGCAGAAGGGGAAACTGGGGGGGTTTATGAACAGTAC. Amino acid sequence: CTCSAEGETGGVYEQY. The complete CDR3 protein is CTCSAEGETGGVYEQYF.

Details on this clone: Germline is not matched at one junction end, which may reflect a read error. Any gene name here is a mouse gene name. The CDR3 end lies 1 residue beyond the end of the read and is filled in from the germline J gene. The sample has other DNA sequences that encode this CDR3 too. V is TRBV13-1 and J is TRBJ1-6, with 9 bases fitting TRBD1. TRBJ1-6 is filed as an ORF, its function uncertain. Germline CDR1 reads NSHNY; CDR2 reads SYGAGN. The CDR3 has 15 amino acids. The CDR3: CASSVRDRDNSPLYF. The CDR3 bases that were read are TGTGCCAGCAGTGTCCGGGACAGGGATAATTCACCCCTCTAC.

On this clone itself: Mouse names are used for the genes. The sequenced fragment ends 1 residue before the CDR3 boundary, so the rest is inferred from the germline J gene. The chain carries TRBV13-3 and TRBJ1-5, with no clear D. Trimming shortened V by 2 bases and J by 1 base, and 4 bases separated the two germline ends. The CDR3 contains 13 residues. Per the germline V gene, CDR1 is NNHDY and CDR2 is SYVADS. The covered CDR3 bases are TGTGCCAGCAGTGAGCAGAACAACCAGGCTCCGCTT. It yields the protein CASSEQNNQAPL. The whole CDR3 protein reads CASSEQNNQAPLF.

Concerning this clone itself: The gene names here belong to mouse. The read ends 1 residue early relative to the CDR3; the germline J gene fills the gap. The V call is TRBV20, the J call TRBJ2-3, with TRBD1 as a possible D gene (7 bases). The germline V gene encodes CDR1 GFQATS and CDR2 STVNSAI. Trimming cost V 1 base and J 0 bases, with 11 bases left between them. The CDR3 runs to 15 residues. CDR3 DNA, as far as it was read: TGTGGTGCTAGGGGCAGGGGGACTAGTGCAGAAACGCTGTAT. Protein: CGARGRGTSAETLY. The whole CDR3 is CGARGRGTSAETLYF. The full variable domain, completed using reference TRBV20 and TRBJ2-3, is GALVYQYPRRTICKSGTSMRMECQAVGFQATSVAWYRQSPQKTFELIALSTVNSAIKYEQNFTQEKFPISHPNLSFSSMTVLNAYLEDRGLYLCGARGRGTSAETLYFGSGTRLTVL.

About this clone: The genes and germline here are from mouse. The sequence runs out 1 residue before the end of the CDR3; the remainder is reconstructed from the germline J gene. The chain uses TRBV13-1 and TRBJ2-7; 13 bases are shared with TRBD2. Looked up from germline, CDR1 is NSHNY and CDR2 is SYGAGN. J gave up 3 bases and V 0 bases, and 3 bases lay outside the gene matches. The CDR3 runs to 16 residues. CDR3 bases read: TGTGCCAGCAGTGATGCAGGGACTGGGGGGGGCTATGAACAGTAC. It specifies CASSDAGTGGGYEQY. The entire CDR3 reads CASSDAGTGGGYEQYF.

As concerns this clone: These gene names are mouse names. The read stops 1 residue short of the end of the CDR3; the missing end is completed from the germline J gene. V gene TRBV13-2 combines with J gene TRBJ2-3; 8 positions match TRBD1. The germline gives CDR1 NNHNN, CDR2 SYGAGS (reference sequence). Trimming cost V 3 bases and J 0 bases; bases outside gene matches: 6. The CDR3 covers 16 residues. CDR3 sequence: CASGAPDRASAETLYF. The covered CDR3 bases are TGTGCCAGCGGTGCCCCGGACAGGGCTAGTGCAGAAACGCTGTAT.

On this clone: Genes and germline come from the mouse. The read gets to within 1 residue of the CDR3 end, and the germline J gene fills in the rest. The V gene is TRBV19, the J gene TRBJ2-4; D may be TRBD2 (6 bases). The CDR3 consists of 14 residues. CDR1 is FNHDT, CDR2 SITEND, per germline (reference sequence). V was pared by 4 bases and J by 0 bases, with 9 bases between. CDR3 DNA, as far as it was read: TGTGCCAGCAGTCCTCTGGGGAGTCAAAACACCTTGTAC. It specifies CASSPLGSQNTLY. The entire CDR3 reads CASSPLGSQNTLYF.

As for this clone: Gene names and germline match the mouse. The CDR3 end is not reached by the read, which stops 1 residue before it; the germline J gene fills it in. The rearrangement uses TRBV13-1 and TRBJ1-4; 11 nucleotides align to TRBD1. The germline gives CDR1 NSHNY, CDR2 SYGAGN. V shed 1 base and J 5 bases; nucleotides not matched to a gene: 1. The CDR3 length is 15 residues. The DNA read from the CDR3 is TGTGCCAGCAGTGATAGGGACAGGGGGAACGAAAGATTATTT. It encodes CASSDRDRGNERLF. The complete CDR3 protein is CASSDRDRGNERLFF.

To note about this clone: Genes and germline are mouse. The read ends 1 residue early relative to the CDR3; the germline J gene fills the gap. The chain combines TRBV31 with TRBJ1-4, with D unresolved. The V end lost 5 bases, the J end lost 0 bases, and 7 bases lay between the germline ends. The CDR3 is 13 amino acids. Germline assignment: CDR1 GKSSPN and CDR2 SITVG. CDR3 in amino acids: CAWVRISNERLFF. CDR3 DNA (partial): TGTGCCTGGGTACGGATTTCCAACGAAAGATTATTT.

Details on this clone: The genes and germline here are from mouse. Coverage ceases 1 residue before the CDR3 finishes, and the germline J gene fills in the end. V is TRBV13-1 and J is TRBJ2-7; 10 nucleotides line up with TRBD1. The length of the CDR3 is 12 residues. The germline V gene has CDR1 NSHNY and CDR2 SYGAGN. Germline trimming cut 7 bases from V and 4 bases from J; bases unmatched to any gene: 2. The covered CDR3 bases are TGTGCCAGCCGGGACAGGGGTTATGAACAGTAC. It is translated as CASRDRGYEQY. The whole CDR3 region reads CASRDRGYEQYF.

Notes on this clone: Gene names and germline match the mouse. CDR3 bases read: TGTGCCAGCGGTGACTGGGGCCACTATGCTGAGCAGTTC. This codes for CASGDWGHYAEQF. The full CDR3 reads CASGDWGHYAEQFF. The J gene is TRBJ2-1, the V gene TRBV13-2, with D maybe TRBD2 (6 bases). With the read ending 1 residue before the CDR3 end, the germline J gene is used to fill in that end. This CDR3 contains 14 residues. Germline V gene data show CDR1 as NNHNN and CDR2 as SYGAGS (reference sequence). The V end lost 2 bases, the J end lost 2 bases, and 8 bases lay between the germline ends.

On this clone: Genes and germline are mouse. The read finishes 1 residue shy of the CDR3 end, and the germline J gene is used to complete it. The V gene is TRBV5, the J gene TRBJ1-4, with D possibly matching TRBD1 (6 bases). The CDR3 runs 15 residues. Per germline, CDR1 LGHNA and CDR2 YNLKQL (reference sequence). V lost 0 bases to trimming and J lost 4 bases, with 9 bases between them. The part of the CDR3 DNA that was read is TGTGCCAGCAGCCAAGAGATAGGGGGCAACGAAAGATTATTT. It is translated as CASSQEIGGNERLF. The complete CDR3 reads CASSQEIGGNERLFF.

Details on this clone: Here the gene names and germline are mouse. The read halts 1 residue ahead of the CDR3 end, with the missing end drawn from the germline J gene. The chain uses TRBV5 and TRBJ2-7; D remains ambiguous. Trimming shortened V by 0 bases and J by 2 bases, and 8 bases separated the two germline ends. This CDR3 spans 14 amino acids. Germline CDR1 and CDR2: LGHNA and YNLKQL (reference sequence). The covered CDR3 bases are TGTGCCAGCAGCCAAGATCCGATACCCTATGAACAGTAC. Translated, it gives CASSQDPIPYEQY. The entire CDR3 protein is CASSQDPIPYEQYF.

On this clone itself: Germline and genes: mouse. The read ends 1 residue shy of where the CDR3 ends; the end is completed using the germline J gene. V gene TRBV31 combines with J gene TRBJ2-3; tentatively, D is TRBD1 or TRBD2 (6 bases each). The CDR3 consists of 15 residues. V lost 0 bases to trimming and J lost 0 bases, with 10 bases between them. Germline V gene lookup returns CDR1 GKSSPN and CDR2 SITVG. The CDR3 region is CAWSLGGKSAETLYF. CDR3 bases read: TGTGCCTGGAGTCTAGGGGGGAAAAGTGCAGAAACGCTGTAT.

Turning to this clone: Germline and genes: mouse. The read ends 1 residue early relative to the CDR3; the germline J gene fills the gap. The rearrangement links TRBV20 to TRBJ1-1; a possible D gene is TRBD1 (5 bases). This CDR3 has 14 residues. Trimming pared 0 bases from V and 2 bases from J, leaving 10 bases between. Germline-derived CDR1 and CDR2 are GFQATS and STVNSAI. The sequenced CDR3 bases are TGTGGTGCTAGGGATCGGGGGGACAACACAGAAGTCTTC. This encodes CGARDRGDNTEVF. The full CDR3 is CGARDRGDNTEVFF.

As concerns this clone: Mouse germline and gene names are used. The read ends 1 residue shy of where the CDR3 ends; the end is completed using the germline J gene. The chain employs TRBV31 and TRBJ1-5; D gene unclear. Trimming left V 0 bases short and J 4 bases short, with 7 bases between. Per the germline V gene, CDR1 is GKSSPN and CDR2 is SITVG. This CDR3 region has 13 residues. CDR3 bases read: TGTGCCTGGAGTCTACGGCAAAACCAGGCTCCGCTT. Amino acids: CAWSLRQNQAPL. The CDR3 as a whole reads CAWSLRQNQAPLF.

Comment on this clone: Gene names denote mouse genes. The read ends 1 residue shy of where the CDR3 ends; the end is completed using the germline J gene. The V and J genes are TRBV13-2 and TRBJ2-1, with 11 bases that match TRBD2. The CDR3 consists of 16 residues. CDR1 and CDR2 (germline): NNHNN, SYGAGS (reference sequence). The V gene end was trimmed by 4 bases and the J gene end by 4 bases; junction bases not matched to a gene: 7. CDR3 protein: CASGQLGGRKYAEQFF. The DNA read from the CDR3 is TGTGCCAGCGGTCAACTGGGGGGGCGCAAATATGCTGAGCAGTTC.

With respect to this clone: The gene symbols are mouse symbols. The CDR3 end is not reached by the read, which stops 1 residue before it; the germline J gene fills it in. V and J are TRBV3 and TRBJ2-5; D may be TRBD1 or TRBD2 (5 bases each). CDR1 is SNHLY, CDR2 FYNGKV, per germline (reference sequence). Trimming removed 3 bases at V and 4 bases at J, with 8 bases between. The CDR3 has 13 residues. CDR3 DNA, as far as it was read: TGTGCCAGCAGCTTGGGGGAAAAAGACACCCAGTAC. Its translation: CASSLGEKDTQY. The CDR3 reads in full as CASSLGEKDTQYF.